The TCR beta chain described here comes from a study of OX40 agonist ivuxolimab in advanced cancers. Study overall: Three patients had partial responses: one hepatocellular carcinoma, two cutaneous melanoma.

The protocol was immunoSEQ multiplex PCR, while the TCRdb copy is restricted to in-frame clones and leaves out a portion. The data contain around 94,000 clones, 70% to 90% of them singletons. The origin of this receptor is an adult with an advanced solid tumor such as melanoma, head and neck, liver or kidney cancer. Sequencing used CD4+ or CD8+ T cells sorted from blood, obtained in a trial of the OX40 agonist ivuxolimab.

The CDR3 reads CASSQSYNEQFF. The CDR3, as DNA: TGTGCCAGCAGCCAAAGCTACAATGAGCAGTTCTTC. The chain is built from TRBV4-2 and TRBJ2-1; D is unclear. CDR1 and CDR2 (germline): LGHNA, YNFKEQ. The CDR3 extends over 12 amino acids. V was shortened by 2 bases and J by 3 bases, with 2 bases between the two germline ends.